This T cell receptor beta chain derives from a study of neoadjuvant anti-PD-1 for oral cavity cancer. As for the study in general: Before surgery, most patients got three to four biweekly 3 mg/kg nivolumab doses.

The study's findings and limits: After neoadjuvant nivolumab, PBMC T cell clonality was significantly higher in non-responders than responders.

PBMC libraries mostly used roughly 460 ng of input genomic DNA, with six replicates per sample. This table comes from immunoSEQ multiplex PCR, and its TCRdb copy is limited to in-frame clones, with some not included. The sample yields some 66,000 clones, 80% to 90% seen once. This CDR3 spans 15 amino acids. The germline CDR1 and CDR2 sequences are SEHNR and FQNEAQ (reference sequence). V shed 5 bases and J 4 bases; nucleotides not matched to a gene: 7. Notes on this clone: Its target is not known.

The sample was PBMCs, taken before nivolumab (anti-PD-1) treatment. This chain uses TRBV7-9 with TRBJ2-2, with 7 bases lining up with TRBD1. This receptor was obtained from a person aged 35-79 years with oral cavity squamous cell carcinoma. CDR3 DNA: TGTGCCAGCAGCCCCGGGACAGCGTCCACCGGGGAGCTGTTTTTT. Translation gives CASSPGTASTGELFF.